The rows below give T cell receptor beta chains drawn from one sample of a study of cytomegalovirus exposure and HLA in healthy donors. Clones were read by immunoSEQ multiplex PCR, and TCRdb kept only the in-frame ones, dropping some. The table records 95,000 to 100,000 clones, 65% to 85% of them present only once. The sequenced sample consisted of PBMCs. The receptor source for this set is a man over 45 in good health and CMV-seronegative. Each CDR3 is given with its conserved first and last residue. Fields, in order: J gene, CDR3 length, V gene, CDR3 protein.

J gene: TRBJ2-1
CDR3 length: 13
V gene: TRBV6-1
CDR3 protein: CASRASGNNEQFF

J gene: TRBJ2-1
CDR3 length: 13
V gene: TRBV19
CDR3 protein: CASSYGSYNEQFF

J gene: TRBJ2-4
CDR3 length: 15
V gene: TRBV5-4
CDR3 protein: CASSGGQGAKNIQYF

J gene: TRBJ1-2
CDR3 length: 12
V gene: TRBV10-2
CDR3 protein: CASSGSRYGYTF

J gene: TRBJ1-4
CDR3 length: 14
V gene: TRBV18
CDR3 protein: CASSPDSSNEKLFF

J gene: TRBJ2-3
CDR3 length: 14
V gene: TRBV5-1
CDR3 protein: CASSQLQGGDTQYF

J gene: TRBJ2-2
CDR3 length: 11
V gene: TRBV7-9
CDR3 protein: CASSLIGGLFF

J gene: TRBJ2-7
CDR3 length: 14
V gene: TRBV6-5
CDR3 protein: CASRGFETGDEQYF

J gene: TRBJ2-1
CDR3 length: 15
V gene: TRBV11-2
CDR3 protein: CASSQRTGVVNEQFF

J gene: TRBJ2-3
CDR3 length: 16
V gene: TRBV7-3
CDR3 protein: CASSTSSGPGGDTQYF